Following are 20 T cell receptor beta chains from one sample sequenced in a study of blood T cell repertoires in COVID-19. This table comes from immunoSEQ multiplex PCR, and its TCRdb copy is limited to in-frame clones, with some not included. This table has roughly 250,000 clones, 86% appearing once. Sequencing was performed on peripheral blood. The receptors come from a man aged 35 to 55 who had recovered from COVID-19.

The CDR3: CASSLVGTGIMNTEAFF. In DNA, the CDR3 is TGTGCCAGCAGCTTAGTGGGGACAGGGATCATGAACACTGAAGCTTTCTTT. This chain links TRBV7-9 with TRBJ1-1; 9 nucleotides align to TRBD1. In germline, CDR1 is SEHNR, CDR2 FQNEAQ (reference sequence). The CDR3 runs to 17 residues. J lost 0 bases, V lost 1 base, and 6 bases had no gene match.

The chain uses TRBV2 and TRBJ1-3; D not resolved. Per the germline V gene, CDR1 is SNHLY and CDR2 is FYNNEI. There are 11 residues in the CDR3. With 9 bases removed from V and 2 bases from J, the gap between germline ends came to 5 bases. As DNA, the CDR3 is TGTGCCAGAGCCACTGGAAACACCATATATTTT. This gives the protein CARATGNTIYF.

This clone was seen just once. The chain has TRBV5-4 and TRBJ2-5; D is possibly TRBD2 (7 bases). The V and J ends lost 9 bases and 9 bases respectively, with 24 bases between them. CDR1 and CDR2 (germline): SGHNT, YYREEE (reference sequence). The CDR3 is made up of 14 amino acids. The CDR3 coding sequence is TGTGCCACTAAAGGGGGGGCCCCTTTTTTTGCCCAGTACTTC. Translation gives CATKGGAPFFAQYF.

This clone was detected only a few times. The chain couples TRBV15 to TRBJ2-1; the match to TRBD2 covers 10 bases. Germline V lookup: CDR1 LNHNV, CDR2 YYDKDF (reference sequence). The V gene end was trimmed by 1 base and the J gene end by 6 bases; junction bases not matched to a gene: 6. The CDR3 is made up of 16 amino acids. CDR3 residues: CATSRGGTSVSNEQFF. DNA of the CDR3: TGTGCCACCAGCAGAGGAGGGACTAGCGTAAGCAATGAGCAGTTCTTC. The full variable domain, rest sourced from reference TRBV15 and TRBJ2-1, is DAMVIQNPRYQVTQFGKPVTLSCSQTLNHNVMYWYQQKSSQAPKLLFHYYDKDFNNEADTPDNFQSRRPNTSFCFLDIRSPGLGDTAMYLCATSRGGTSVSNEQFFGPGTRLTVL.

The chain's CDR3 is CASSQEGVTYEQYF. CDR3 in DNA: TGTGCCAGCAGCCAAGAAGGGGTGACCTACGAGCAGTACTTC. The chain links TRBV3-1 (or the pseudogene TRBV3-2) to TRBJ2-7, with D possibly TRBD1 on 5 matching bases. CDR3 length equals 14 residues. CDR1 and CDR2 (germline): LGHDT, YNNKEL (reference sequence). Trimming cost V 0 bases and J 2 bases, with 8 bases left between them.

V and J are TRBV19 and TRBJ2-7, with D tentatively TRBD1 (5 bases). V dropped 6 bases and J dropped 3 bases, with 21 bases sitting between them. Germline V gene data show CDR1 as LNHDA and CDR2 as SQIVND (reference sequence). The CDR3 consists of 16 residues. CDR3 coding DNA: TGTGCCAGTAGCGGGCCCTACAGGAATTTAGGCTACGAGCAGTACTTC. Amino acids: CASSGPYRNLGYEQYF.

This chain connects TRBV18 to TRBJ1-1; 8 bases fit TRBD1. Germline lookup yields CDR1 KGHSH and CDR2 LQKENI. V trimming: 3 bases; J trimming: 3 bases; junction bases outside the gene matches: 6. The CDR3 length is 15 residues. The CDR3 region is CASSPRTGRHTEAFF. The DNA for the CDR3 is TGTGCCAGCTCACCGAGGACAGGGAGGCACACTGAAGCTTTCTTT.

The rearrangement links TRBV27 to TRBJ1-6; D is possibly TRBD1 (5 bases). This CDR3 comprises 13 residues. Per germline, CDR1 MNHEY and CDR2 SMNVEV (reference sequence). Trimming left V 6 bases short and J 7 bases short, with 10 bases between. CDR3 coding DNA: TGTGCCAGCAGATATACAGGCAATTCACCCCTCCACTTT. Its protein is CASRYTGNSPLHF.

This chain's CDR3 is CASSPSGEDYGYTF. The CDR3 bases are TGTGCCAGCTCACCATCGGGGGAGGACTATGGCTACACCTTC. This chain connects TRBV18 to TRBJ1-2; a weak D match, TRBD1 (5 bases). Trimming took 2 bases from V and 3 from J, leaving 10 bases between them. Germline V gene sequence: CDR1 KGHSH, CDR2 LQKENI. The CDR3 covers 14 residues. Complete variable domain (other parts from reference TRBV18 and TRBJ1-2): NAGVMQNPRHLVRRRGQEARLRCSPMKGHSHVYWYRQLPEEGLKFMVYLQKENIIDESGMPKERFSAEFPKEGPSILRIQQVVRGDSAAYFCASSPSGEDYGYTFGSGTRLTVV.

This clone was seen a handful of times. This sequence joins TRBV7-9 and TRBJ1-4; no definite D call. The CDR3 loop spans 15 amino acids. The ends were cut back, 3 bases at V and 7 bases at J, with 15 bases in the middle. Germline V CDR1 and CDR2: SEHNR, FQNEAQ (reference sequence). CDR3 residues: CASSLAADMGEKLFF. The CDR3 nucleotides read TGTGCCAGCAGCTTGGCCGCGGATATGGGTGAAAAACTGTTTTTT.

The chain links TRBV6-6 to TRBJ1-1; D possibly corresponds to TRBD1 (6 bases). CDR1 is MNHNY and CDR2 is SVGAGI in the germline V gene (reference sequence). CDR3 length: 13 amino acids. V was shortened by 4 bases and J by 0 bases, with 6 bases between the two germline ends. CDR3 bases: TGTGCCAGCAGTTCAGGGGTGAACACTGAAGCTTTCTTT. Protein: CASSSGVNTEAFF.

The genes are TRBV27 and TRBJ1-1; TRBD1 matches at 7 bases. The CDR3 is 16 amino acids. Germline V gives CDR1 MNHEY, CDR2 SMNVEV (reference sequence). Germline trimming cut 9 bases from V and 7 bases from J; bases unmatched to any gene: 20. Here the CDR3 reads CASYRQGGGFKSEAFF. The DNA of the CDR3 is TGTGCCAGTTATAGACAGGGTGGGGGGTTTAAGAGTGAAGCTTTCTTT.

The chain joins TRBV9 to TRBJ2-1, with 9 bases identical to TRBD1. Germline CDR1 and CDR2: SGDLS and YYNGEE. The CDR3 extends over 15 amino acids. With 3 bases clipped from V and 7 bases from J, the junction kept 8 bases outside the gene matches. The DNA for the CDR3 is TGTGCCAGCAGCGGTGCCGGGACAGGGTGGAATGAGCAGTTCTTC. This translates into CASSGAGTGWNEQFF.

V usage is TRBV4-1 and J usage is TRBJ2-1; a possible D gene is TRBD2 (6 bases). There are 16 residues in the CDR3. V was clipped by 8 bases and J by 0 bases, with 17 bases between them. In germline, CDR1 is MGHRA, CDR2 YSYEKL. CDR3 sequence (DNA): TGCGCCAGCTCGAGGGCTAGCGCTAACTCCTACAATGAGCAGTTCTTC. It is translated as CASSRASANSYNEQFF.

The chain employs TRBV7-8 and TRBJ2-3; the match to TRBD2 covers 12 bases. Trimming cost V 8 bases and J 5 bases; bases outside gene matches: 8. The CDR3 runs 15 residues. CDR1 is SGHVS and CDR2 is FQNEAQ in the germline V gene. The CDR3 reads CASGPSGRAVDTQYF. Written as DNA, the CDR3 is TGTGCCAGCGGCCCTAGCGGGAGGGCCGTAGATACGCAGTATTTT. Based on the CDR3 plus reference TRBV7-8 and TRBJ2-3, the full variable domain is GAGVSQSPRYKVAKRGQDVALRCDPISGHVSLFWYQQALGQGPEFLTYFQNEAQLDKSGLPSDRFFAERPEGSVSTLKIQRTQQEDSAVYLCASGPSGRAVDTQYFGPGTRLTVL.

Only a few counts were recorded for this clone. The genes are TRBV15 and TRBJ2-7; 10 bases are shared with TRBD2. This CDR3 is 16 amino acids long. Trimming cost V 2 bases and J 2 bases; bases outside gene matches: 6. The germline gives CDR1 LNHNV, CDR2 YYDKDF (reference sequence). CDR3 DNA: TGTGCCACCAGCAGACCCGGGACTAGCGCGACCTACGAGCAGTACTTC. Translation: CATSRPGTSATYEQYF.

CDR3 in DNA: TGTGCCAGCAGCGGGGGACTCCTCACTGAAGCTTTCTTT. This translates into CASSGGLLTEAFF. The genes are TRBV11-3 and TRBJ1-1; D perhaps matches TRBD1 (5 bases). Germline loops: CDR1 SGHNT, CDR2 YENEEA. The V end was cut by 5 bases, the J end by 4 bases, with 11 bases between. The CDR3 is 13 amino acids.

This chain joins TRBV6-6 and TRBJ1-4, with 8 nucleotides matching TRBD1. V dropped 5 bases and J dropped 5; count of bases not matched to a gene: 13. Germline V gene data show CDR1 as MNHNY and CDR2 as SVGAGI (reference sequence). The CDR3 runs 17 residues. DNA for the CDR3: TGTGCCAGCAGTCTGAGACAGGGGCCGGGTACGAATGAAAAACTGTTTTTT. Amino acids: CASSLRQGPGTNEKLFF.

This chain connects TRBV7-2 to TRBJ1-2; D not resolved. Trimming removed 10 bases from V and 8 bases from J, with 14 bases in between. The germline V gene encodes CDR1 SGHTA and CDR2 FQGNSA. This CDR3 spans 11 amino acids. The CDR3 sequence: CAKKATQGYTF. The CDR3 DNA reads TGTGCCAAAAAAGCGACCCAGGGCTACACCTTC.

The genes are TRBV10-3 and TRBJ2-2; 8 bases map to TRBD1. The germline gives CDR1 ENHRY, CDR2 SYGVKD. The CDR3 is 13 amino acids. With 10 bases clipped from V and 3 bases from J, the junction kept 4 bases outside the gene matches. The CDR3, as DNA: TGTGCCACCGCGACAGGGGACACCGGGGAGCTGTTTTTT. Translated, it gives CATATGDTGELFF.